Reported below is one TCR beta chain. This clonotype was recorded at least ten times. Its cognate antigen has yet to be identified. Sequence at one end of the junction differs from germline and may be a read error. Hyperthyroidism was defined as stable when no progression to ophthalmopathy occurred within 18 months of follow-up. Hyperthyroidism patients were newly diagnosed, were aged 18 to 65 years, and had a disease duration under 2 months. Anyone with other autoimmune diseases, uncontrolled infections, pregnancy or lactation was excluded from the study. Diagnosis was based on clinical symptoms, serum thyroxine, TRAb, thyroid ultrasound and orbital computed tomography. PBMCs were isolated from 7.5 to 10 ml of fresh peripheral blood by Ficoll-Paque density gradient centrifugation. Total RNA was extracted with Trizol reagent and quality-checked on an Agilent 2100 Bioanalyzer. For repertoire sequencing, the TCR beta CDR3 regions were amplified from RNA transcripts. A first-round RT-PCR used HTBI primers with the Qiagen OneStep RT-PCR kit, followed by a second-round multiplex PCR, size selection and purification. The libraries underwent paired-end sequencing with 100 bp reads on an Illumina HiSeq2000. As for how the authors treated the data: SOAPnuke was used to process the reads, removing any read that contained adapters or uncalled bases, had a mean Phred below 15, or lacked an exact match to the constant primer or identifier. COPE v1.2.5 was used to merge the high-quality paired reads. Clonotypes were defined as unique nucleotide sequences and were aligned to IMGT TRB V, D and J references using MiTCR v1.1. Only V-J combinations with frequency above 0.0001 were analysed, covering about 99% of repertoires. A TCR clonal expansion and chaos score per V-J combination was defined as the ratio of F50 clonal expansion to chaos observed in the TCRdist matrix. Welch's t-statistics and random forest were used to reduce the features to 10 to 15 V-J combinations, which were then used as input to a naive Bayes classifier. Thyroid-blood repertoire similarity was quantified with the Morisita-Horn index. TCRdb cleaned the public reads at Q25 with fastp, built clones with MiXCR and kept in-frame beta chains. Every CDR3 protein is listed once, alongside the most common genes and DNA of its rows. TCRdb's processing, not the authors' own work, is the source of the V and J calls. Here the sample has 500,000 to 700,000 distinct CDR3 sequences; about a fifth occur a single time. About 6.6% of the sample is taken by the ten largest.

CDR1 and CDR2, per the germline V gene, are MNHNS and SASEGT. Taken from cysteine to phenylalanine, the CDR3 has 16 residues. Just the 48-base CDR3 DNA is kept, in frame starting at base 1. This entry belongs to a study of Graves' ophthalmopathy and Graves' hyperthyroidism (dated by TCRdb to the late 2010s). For the wider study: Peripheral blood was collected at initial diagnosis, before any treatment. TCR beta repertoire signatures were used to distinguish Graves' ophthalmopathy from Graves' hyperthyroidism and to predict progression to ophthalmopathy. T-cell repertoires of thyroid tissue and blood were compared in over 5 hyperthyroidism patients. The independent validation cohort included approximately 19 hyperthyroidism patients plus 17 patients who later progressed from hyperthyroidism to ophthalmopathy. In total, 135 blood samples were TCR-sequenced: fewer than 50 ophthalmopathy, some 75 hyperthyroidism and about 17 hyperthyroidism-to-ophthalmopathy patients. The 100 discovery patients were randomly split 7:3 into training and test sets. Following sample collection, hyperthyroidism patients were given methimazole at a starting dose of 30 mg daily, and ophthalmopathy patients were given high-dose intravenous methylprednisolone. A discovery set of 100 patients (under 45 ophthalmopathy, 57 stable hyperthyroidism) was enrolled to explore V-J signatures distinguishing ophthalmopathy from hyperthyroidism. Study-wide findings and limitations: In validation, the model predicted ophthalmopathy progression with about 71% sensitivity and 72% to 80% specificity; roughly 11 predicted patients were CT-confirmed with GO in a median of approximately six months. No statistical method was used to predetermine the sample size, and group allocation was not hidden from the investigators. Most expanded thyroid clonotypes with a frequency above 0.001 also appeared in blood, which suggests that blood repertoires may reflect the immune response in the thyroid. In cross-validation, the 13-signature model distinguished ophthalmopathy from stable hyperthyroidism with approximately 85% sensitivity and nearly 82% specificity, and in the test set the corresponding values were roughly 80% and 76%.

Recombination joined TRBV6-1 with TRBJ2-4; the D gene is possibly TRBD2, with 5 bases matching. The sample was peripheral blood. The source of this sequence is a woman aged 18-30 years with stable Graves' hyperthyroidism. Some clones in this sample may be carry-over from other donors' samples. Donor details come from another sample of the same person, matched by shared clones. The CDR3 loop reads CASRPKRSLAKNIKYF. The nucleotide sequence is given as TGTGCCAGCAGACCAAAGCGGTCCCTAGCCAAAAACATTAAGTACTTC.